The 22 T cell receptor beta chains listed next were all sequenced from one sample in a study of vaccination and CD4 T cells after COVID-19 (dated by TCRdb to 2022 to 2024). For these receptors, no antigen is known. The receptor library was made with PCR. These reads were obtained on an Illumina iSeq 100. TCR sequencing of DNA from cultured CD4+ T cells used the Oncomine TCR Beta short-read assay at the Johns Hopkins FTIC core. TCRdb cleaned the public reads at Q25 with fastp, built clones with MiXCR and kept in-frame beta chains. For every CDR3 protein sequence, its rows merge into one entry that carries the most common genes and DNA. A total of about 20,000 distinct CDR3 sequences appear in this sample, 53% of them only once. In total, the top ten clones hold under 8.5% of the sample. Sample treatment or condition, as interpreted from the label and publication: roughly nine-day PBMC culture with coronavirus spike peptide pools or control peptides (ViraFEST assay).

Sequenced material: CD4+ T cells from blood, cultured in vitro, taken before SARS-CoV-2 vaccination. All receptors come from a human donor who had recovered from COVID-19.

This clonotype was found a few times. This chain links TRBV27 with TRBJ1-2; D perhaps matches TRBD1 (6 bases). The CDR3 has 16 residues. Germline V gene sequence: CDR1 MNHEY, CDR2 SMNVEV (reference sequence). Trimming shortened V by 5 bases and J by 0 bases, and 16 bases separated the two germline ends. The CDR3 here is CASSPSTGRANYGYTF. CDR3 DNA: TGTGCCAGCAGTCCGTCGACAGGCCGAGCTAACTATGGCTACACCTTC.

This chain connects TRBV28 to TRBJ2-1; 8 bases line up with TRBD2. The trim removed 5 bases at V and 4 bases at J, leaving 10 bases unmatched. The V gene's germline CDR1 is MDHEN and CDR2 SYDVKM. The CDR3 contains 16 residues. This CDR3 reads CASSPFGGGRYNEQFF. In nucleotides, the CDR3 is TGTGCCAGCAGTCCATTCGGGGGCGGGAGGTACAATGAGCAGTTCTTC.

The V and J genes are TRBV27 and TRBJ2-3; D is unresolved. V was trimmed by 6 bases and J by 4 bases, leaving 11 bases between them. CDR3 size: 13 residues. Germline CDR1 and CDR2: MNHEY and SMNVEV (reference sequence). CDR3 region: CASSVAVADTQYF. The CDR3 region has the DNA TGTGCCAGCAGCGTCGCTGTTGCAGATACGCAGTATTTT.

This chain connects TRBV5-1 to TRBJ2-7; 8 nucleotides align to TRBD1. The DNA matches TRBJ2-5 better at its end, which makes the J call doubtful. CDR1 SGHRS and CDR2 YFSETQ come from the germline V gene. This CDR3 has 15 amino acids. In DNA, the CDR3 is TGCGCCAGCAGCTCGACAGGGGTGCAGCAAGAGACCCAGTACTTC. This sequence encodes CASSSTGVQQETQYF.

This clonotype occurred a few times. This chain joins TRBV7-2 and TRBJ2-2; the D gene is possibly TRBD2 (5 bases). The V end lost 0 bases, the J end lost 1 base, and 12 bases lay between the germline ends. The CDR3 contains 17 residues. Germline V lookup: CDR1 SGHTA, CDR2 FQGNSA. CDR3 in amino acids: CASSLARAARNTGELFF. CDR3 nucleotides: TGTGCCAGCAGCTTAGCGCGGGCGGCAAGGAACACCGGGGAGCTGTTTTTT.

The chain joins TRBV10-3 to TRBJ2-7, with TRBD2 matching 7 bases. Trimming at V came to 5 bases and at J to 3 bases, leaving 4 bases not matched to a gene. This CDR3 contains 13 residues. Germline-derived CDR1 and CDR2 are ENHRY and SYGVKD. The CDR3 sequence is CAISRGVGYEQYF. DNA of the CDR3: TGTGCCATCAGTCGGGGGGTCGGCTACGAGCAGTACTTC.

This clonotype came up a few times. The J gene is TRBJ1-1, the V gene TRBV6-1; 8 positions match TRBD1. V was clipped by 4 bases and J by 3 bases; unmatched bases: 7. This CDR3 spans 15 amino acids. The germline CDR1 and CDR2 sequences are MNHNS and SASEGT. CDR3: CASSGQGKGYTEAFF. The CDR3 DNA follows: TGTGCCAGCAGTGGACAGGGGAAGGGGTACACTGAAGCTTTCTTT.

This clonotype was counted a single time. The J gene is TRBJ2-5, the V gene TRBV7-3, with 9 bases matching TRBD2. The CDR3 extends over 15 amino acids. V trimming: 5 bases; J trimming: 5 bases; junction bases outside the gene matches: 9. Germline values: CDR1 SGHTA, CDR2 FQGTGA. CDR3 protein: CASSPRLAGVETQYF. Here the CDR3 DNA reads TGTGCCAGCAGCCCCCGGTTAGCGGGAGTTGAGACCCAGTACTTC.

The gene calls are TRBV20-1 and TRBJ2-7, with 8 bases identical to TRBD1. Germline V gene data show CDR1 as DFQATT and CDR2 as SNEGSKA (reference sequence). The CDR3 spans 14 residues. With 3 bases clipped from V and 3 bases from J, the junction kept 7 bases outside the gene matches. The CDR3 nucleotides are TGCAGTGCTAGGGGACAGGCTGGGGTCTACGAGCAGTACTTC. Protein sequence: CSARGQAGVYEQYF.

The chain combines TRBV29-1 with TRBJ1-5, with 7 nucleotides matching TRBD1. This CDR3 region has 12 residues. With V trimmed by 4 bases and J by 5 bases, 2 bases remained unmatched. CDR1 and CDR2 from the germline V gene are SQVTM and ANQGSEA. The CDR3, as DNA: TGCAGCGTTGGGACAGGTGATCAGCCCCAGCATTTT. Translating gives CSVGTGDQPQHF.

In its sample, this clonotype was seen a few times. A read error may account for a junction end that differs from germline. The gene calls are TRBV4-1 and TRBJ2-1, with 10 bases lining up with TRBD2. The CDR3 is 17 amino acids. The germline V gene has CDR1 MGHRA and CDR2 YSYEKL. CDR3: CASSLSGLADSYNEQFF. CDR3 coding DNA: TGTGCCAGCAGCTTATCCGGACTAGCGGACTCCTACAATGAGCAGTTCTTC.

The chain joins TRBV6-1 to TRBJ2-1, with 9 bases aligning to TRBD2. V was pared by 6 bases and J by 9 bases, with 12 bases of the junction left unmatched. CDR1 and CDR2 from the germline V gene are MNHNS and SASEGT. This CDR3 is 15 amino acids long. CDR3 sequence: CASSQPAGGTTEQFF. The DNA of the CDR3 is TGTGCCAGCAGCCAGCCAGCGGGAGGAACTACTGAGCAGTTCTTC.

This clonotype was seen a few times. This sequence joins TRBV15 and TRBJ1-6, with a tentative D call TRBD1 (6 bases). Germline loops: CDR1 LNHNV, CDR2 YYDKDF (reference sequence). CDR3 length: 14 amino acids. With 2 bases removed from V and 8 bases from J, the gap between germline ends came to 10 bases. The chain's CDR3 is CATSRTGLDSPLHF. CDR3 bases: TGTGCCACCAGCAGAACAGGGTTAGATTCACCCCTCCACTTT. Looking up the rest from reference TRBV15 and TRBJ1-6 gives the full variable domain: DAMVIQNPRYQVTQFGKPVTLSCSQTLNHNVMYWYQQKSSQAPKLLFHYYDKDFNNEADTPDNFQSRRPNTSFCFLDIRSPGLGDTAMYLCATSRTGLDSPLHFGNGTRLTVT.

The sample holds a few counts of this clonotype. The chain has TRBV19 and TRBJ1-5; D gene uncertain. Germline-derived CDR1 and CDR2 are LNHDA and SQIVND (reference sequence). V dropped 3 bases and J dropped 2 bases, with 11 bases sitting between them. The CDR3 is 15 amino acids. This CDR3 reads CASSIGRGGNQPQHF. The CDR3 DNA is TGTGCCAGTAGTATTGGACGGGGAGGCAATCAGCCCCAGCATTTT. The full variable domain, in which reference TRBV19 and TRBJ1-5 provide the parts outside the CDR3, is DGGITQSPKYLFRKEGQNVTLSCEQNLNHDAMYWYRQDPGQGLRLIYYSQIVNDFQKGDIAEGYSVSREKKESFPLTVTSAQKNPTAFYLCASSIGRGGNQPQHFGDGTRLSIL.

This clonotype was observed once. Written as DNA, the CDR3 is TGCGCCAGCAGCCTCAGGGTGGGCGGGGAGCTGTTTTTT. It is translated as CASSLRVGGELFF. This chain joins TRBV4-1 and TRBJ2-2, with D perhaps TRBD1 (5 bases). Trimming stripped 4 bases from V and 7 bases from J, with 10 bases between. This CDR3 is built from 13 residues. Looked up from germline, CDR1 is MGHRA and CDR2 is YSYEKL.

This clonotype has a handful of counts. The chain is built from TRBV6-4 and TRBJ2-3, with TRBD2 identical over 8 bases. Unmatched junction bases numbered 3, after V lost 4 bases and J lost 3 bases. There are 14 residues in the CDR3. Germline CDR1 and CDR2: MRHNA and SNTAGT. DNA for the CDR3: TGTGCCAGCAGTGCGGGAGGGCCAACAGATACGCAGTATTTT. It translates to CASSAGGPTDTQYF.

In its sample, this clonotype is large. This chain joins TRBV20-1 and TRBJ2-2; D might be TRBD1 (6 bases). The V gene's germline CDR1 is DFQATT and CDR2 SNEGSKA (reference sequence). The CDR3 totals 16 residues. V was cut by 2 bases and J by 3 bases, with 16 bases left in between. The CDR3 sequence is CSARLNRADDTGELFF. CDR3 sequence (DNA): TGCAGTGCTAGACTAAACAGGGCCGACGACACCGGGGAGCTGTTTTTT.

The genes are TRBV20-1 and TRBJ1-6; D possibly corresponds to TRBD1 (5 bases). The V and J ends lost 2 bases and 6 bases respectively, with 14 bases between them. The CDR3 totals 15 residues. Germline values: CDR1 DFQATT, CDR2 SNEGSKA (reference sequence). The CDR3 loop is CSARPRGVVNSPLHF. CDR3 DNA: TGCAGTGCTAGACCACGGGGGGTGGTTAATTCACCCCTCCACTTT.

This clonotype was counted between two and nine times. The rearrangement joins TRBV6-1 to TRBJ1-5; D is perhaps TRBD1 (6 bases). The germline V and J ends were trimmed by 10 bases and 4 bases, with 17 bases remaining between them. The CDR3 spans 14 residues. Germline CDR1 is MNHNS and CDR2 is SASEGT. The CDR3 reads CATSRDIGNQPQHF. The CDR3, as DNA: TGTGCCACCAGCCGGGACATTGGTAATCAGCCCCAGCATTTT.

This chain connects TRBV7-2 to TRBJ2-3, with no clear D. V was cut by 1 base and J by 4 bases, with 12 bases left in between. Germline CDR1 reads SGHTA; CDR2 reads FQGNSA. This CDR3 spans 15 amino acids. The CDR3 here is CASSLDATPADTQYF. CDR3 coding DNA: TGTGCCAGCAGCTTAGATGCCACGCCGGCAGATACGCAGTATTTT. Variable domain in full (rest from reference TRBV7-2 and TRBJ2-3): GAGVSQSPSNKVTEKGKDVELRCDPISGHTALYWYRQSLGQGLEFLIYFQGNSAPDKSGLPSDRFSAERTGGSVSTLTIQRTQQEDSAVYLCASSLDATPADTQYFGPGTRLTVL.

The rearrangement links TRBV20-1 to TRBJ2-7; D may match TRBD1 or TRBD2 (5 bases each). Germline V gene lookup returns CDR1 DFQATT and CDR2 SNEGSKA (reference sequence). V was cut by 3 bases and J by 7 bases, with 10 bases left in between. This CDR3 is built from 11 residues. DNA for the CDR3: TGCAGTGCTAGCAATGAGGGGGAGCAGTACTTC. It is translated as CSASNEGEQYF.

This chain connects TRBV6-4 to TRBJ2-3; TRBD1 is a possible D gene (7 bases). Looked up from germline, CDR1 is MRHNA and CDR2 is SNTAGT. Trimming pared 4 bases from V and 4 bases from J, leaving 12 bases between. The CDR3 extends over 14 amino acids. The CDR3 is CASSAQGGADTQYF. The CDR3 DNA sequence: TGTGCCAGCAGTGCCCAGGGGGGTGCAGATACGCAGTATTTT.